The subject of this entry is one TCR beta chain. Its antigen is not known. These data belong to a study of cytomegalovirus exposure and HLA in healthy donors. Whole-study findings and limits: TCR sequences were mostly rare, though some public TCRs occurred in many donors. Reports indicated that the classifier achieved high specificity and sensitivity in diagnosing cytomegalovirus status. In a later analysis, common viral pathogens appeared linked to several of the most significant clusters.

With 60 Vbeta and 13 Jbeta primers, the PCR was carried out. Clones were sequenced by immunoSEQ multiplex PCR, and TCRdb holds only the in-frame ones, with some missing. In the table there are about 120,000 clones, over 75% of which are singletons. This CDR3 has 13 amino acids. With 0 bases clipped from V and 14 bases from J, the junction kept 6 bases outside the gene matches. The chain links TRBV23-1 to TRBJ2-2, with 7 bases lining up with TRBD1. TRBV23-1 is sorted into the ORF group, with uncertain function. Sequences were obtained from PBMCs. This TCR was recovered from a woman in her late teens or twenties in good health and CMV-seronegative. The CDR3 sequence is CASSQSLGQRLFF. CDR3 in DNA: TGCGCCAGCAGTCAATCCCTGGGACAGCGACTGTTTTTT.